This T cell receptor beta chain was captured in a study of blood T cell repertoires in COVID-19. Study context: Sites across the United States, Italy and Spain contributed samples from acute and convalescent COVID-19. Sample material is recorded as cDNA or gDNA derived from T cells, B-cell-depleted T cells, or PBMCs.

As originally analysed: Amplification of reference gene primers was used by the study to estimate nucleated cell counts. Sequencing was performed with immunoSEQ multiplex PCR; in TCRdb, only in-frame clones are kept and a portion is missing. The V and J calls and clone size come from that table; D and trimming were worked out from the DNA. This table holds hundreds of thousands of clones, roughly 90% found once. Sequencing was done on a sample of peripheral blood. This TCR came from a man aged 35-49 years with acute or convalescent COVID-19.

In DNA, the CDR3 is TGTGCCAGCAGCATAACGGGACAGAGCTCTGGAAACACCATATATTTT. Protein: CASSITGQSSGNTIYF. The chain joins TRBV5-6 to TRBJ1-3; 7 bases are a match to TRBD1. The CDR3 spans 16 residues. Germline V lookup: CDR1 SGHDT, CDR2 YYEEEE. The trim removed 4 bases at V and 0 bases at J, leaving 7 bases unmatched.